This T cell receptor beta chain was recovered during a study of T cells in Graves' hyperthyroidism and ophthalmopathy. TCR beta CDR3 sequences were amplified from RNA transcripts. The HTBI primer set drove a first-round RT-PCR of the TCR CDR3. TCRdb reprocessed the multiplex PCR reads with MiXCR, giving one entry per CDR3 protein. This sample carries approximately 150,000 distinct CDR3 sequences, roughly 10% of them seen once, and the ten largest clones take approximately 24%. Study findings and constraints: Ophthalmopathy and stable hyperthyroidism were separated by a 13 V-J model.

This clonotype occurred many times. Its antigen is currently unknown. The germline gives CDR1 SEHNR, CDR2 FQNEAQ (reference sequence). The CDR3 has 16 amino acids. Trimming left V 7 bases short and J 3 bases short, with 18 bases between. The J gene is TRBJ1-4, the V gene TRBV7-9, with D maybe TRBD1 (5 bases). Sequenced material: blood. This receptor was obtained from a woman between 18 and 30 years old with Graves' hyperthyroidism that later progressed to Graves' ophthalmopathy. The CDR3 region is CASTHRWQGSNEKLFF. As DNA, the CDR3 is TGTGCCAGCACCCATCGGTGGCAGGGATCTAATGAAAAACTGTTTTTT.